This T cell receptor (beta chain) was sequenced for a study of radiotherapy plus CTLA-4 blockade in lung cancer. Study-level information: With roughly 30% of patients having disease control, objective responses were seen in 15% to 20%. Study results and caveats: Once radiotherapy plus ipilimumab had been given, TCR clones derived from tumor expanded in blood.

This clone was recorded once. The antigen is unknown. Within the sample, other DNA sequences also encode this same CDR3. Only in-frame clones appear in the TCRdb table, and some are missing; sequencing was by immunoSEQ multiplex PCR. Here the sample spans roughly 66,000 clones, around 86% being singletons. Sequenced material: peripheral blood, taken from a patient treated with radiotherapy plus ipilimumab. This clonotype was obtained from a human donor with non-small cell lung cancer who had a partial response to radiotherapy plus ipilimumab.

In nucleotides, the CDR3 is TGCAGCGTTGAGGACCCCATTCCCCGTCAGGGCCCAGCTTTCTTT. Amino acid sequence: CSVEDPIPRQGPAFF. The chain employs TRBV29-1 and TRBJ1-1; TRBD1 is a possible D gene (5 bases). In germline, CDR1 is SQVTM, CDR2 ANQGSEA. The CDR3 sequence is 15 residues long. Trimming stripped 3 bases from V and 10 bases from J, with 24 bases between.